This entry features one TCR beta chain sequence. Germline V CDR1 and CDR2: SGHTS, YDEGEE. V trimming: 2 bases; J trimming: 2 bases; junction bases outside the gene matches: 4. The CDR3 runs 15 residues. This sample is drawn from a study of technical replicates of blood from a few donors. Data came from immunoSEQ multiplex PCR; TCRdb stores just in-frame clones and leaves some out. There are 87,000 or so clones in the sample; 95% occur only once, and approximately 0.35% lies in the top ten. The origin of this receptor is a human donor in good health. The chain combines TRBV5-8 with TRBJ2-5, with 9 bases matching TRBD1. Material for sequencing was T cells isolated from PBMCs. CDR3 in DNA: TGTGCCAGCAGCTTTTCGGGACAGGGACAAGAGACCCAGTACTTC. It codes for CASSFSGQGQETQYF.